This T cell receptor beta chain was sequenced in a study of memory CD4+ T cells and cytomegalovirus serostatus. About the research overall: Healthy Belgian adult donors included about nine CMV-positive and fewer than 25 CMV-negative people.

The study, taken as a whole, reports: Repertoires predicted CMV serostatus with median bootstrapped AUC of about 0.95. Suggested: most of the CMV-linked TCR signature lies in CD4+ memory cells.

V was trimmed by 8 bases and J by 9 bases, leaving 10 bases between them. The CDR3 is 10 residues long. The germline CDR1 and CDR2 sequences are SNHLY and FYNNEI. Generated by immunoSEQ multiplex PCR, the TCRdb table keeps only in-frame clones and is missing some. Seen here are over 25,000 clones, around 76% observed once, and the top ten hold approximately 1%. To note about this clone: Its antigen is not known.

Single viable CD3+CD4+CD8-CD45RO+ cells were sorted as the memory CD4+ T cells. Donors' CMV status reflects serum IgG against pp150, pp28, p38, p52. The sample was memory CD4+ T cells from blood. This TCR was recovered from an adult in good health and CMV-seronegative. This chain joins TRBV2 and TRBJ1-1, with D possibly TRBD1 on 5 matching bases. The CDR3 is CASGDPKAFF. The CDR3 coding sequence is TGTGCCAGCGGGGACCCAAAAGCTTTCTTT.